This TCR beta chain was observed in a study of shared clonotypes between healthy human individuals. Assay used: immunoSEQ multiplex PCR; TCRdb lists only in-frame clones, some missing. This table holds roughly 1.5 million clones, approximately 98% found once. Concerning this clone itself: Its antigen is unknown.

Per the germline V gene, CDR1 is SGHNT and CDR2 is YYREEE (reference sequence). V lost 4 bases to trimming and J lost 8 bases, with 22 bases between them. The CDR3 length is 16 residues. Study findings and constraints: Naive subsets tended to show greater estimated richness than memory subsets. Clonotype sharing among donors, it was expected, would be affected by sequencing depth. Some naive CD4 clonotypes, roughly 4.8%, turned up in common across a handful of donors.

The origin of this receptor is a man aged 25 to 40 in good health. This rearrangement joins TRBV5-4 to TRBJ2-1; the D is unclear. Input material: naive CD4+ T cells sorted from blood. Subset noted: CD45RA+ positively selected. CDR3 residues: CASSLGDVSPGDEQFF. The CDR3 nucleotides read TGTGCCAGCAGCCTTGGTGACGTATCACCTGGCGATGAGCAGTTCTTC.